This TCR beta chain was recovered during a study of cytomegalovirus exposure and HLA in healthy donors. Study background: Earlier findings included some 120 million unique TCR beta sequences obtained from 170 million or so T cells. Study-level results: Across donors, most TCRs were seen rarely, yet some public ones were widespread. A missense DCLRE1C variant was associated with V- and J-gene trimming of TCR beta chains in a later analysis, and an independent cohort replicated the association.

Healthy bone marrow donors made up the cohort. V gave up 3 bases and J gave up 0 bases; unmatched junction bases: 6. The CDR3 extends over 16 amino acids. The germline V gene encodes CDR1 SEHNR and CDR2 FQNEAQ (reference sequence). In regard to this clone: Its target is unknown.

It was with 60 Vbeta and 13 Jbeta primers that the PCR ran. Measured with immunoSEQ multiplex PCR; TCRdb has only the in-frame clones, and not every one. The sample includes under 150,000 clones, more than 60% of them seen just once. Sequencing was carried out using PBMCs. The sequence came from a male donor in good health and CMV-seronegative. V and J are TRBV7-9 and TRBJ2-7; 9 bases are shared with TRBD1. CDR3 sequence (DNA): TGTGCCAGCAGCTTGCACGGACAGGGGTTCTCCTACGAGCAGTACTTC. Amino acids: CASSLHGQGFSYEQYF.